The 32 T cell receptor beta chains given below trace back to one sample, sequenced in a study of vaccination effects on CD4 cells after COVID-19. Their antigens are not known. Sequenced by immunoSEQ multiplex PCR; TCRdb stores in-frame clones only, minus some. Here the sample spans more than 45,000 clones, about three quarters being singletons. Investigators separated out CD4+ T cells once 10 days of culture had passed. Sequencing used CD4+ T cells from PBMCs cultured without peptide, obtained before COVID-19 vaccination. These receptors were obtained from a human donor who received a COVID-19 vaccine.

The V call is TRBV3-1 (or the pseudogene TRBV3-2), the J call TRBJ1-2; the D gene is possibly TRBD1 (5 bases). In germline, CDR1 is LGHDT, CDR2 YNNKEL (reference sequence). The CDR3 consists of 13 residues. The V and J ends lost 4 bases and 2 bases respectively, with 8 bases between them. The CDR3 loop is CASSPQENYGYTF. The CDR3 DNA reads as TGTGCCAGCAGCCCACAGGAGAACTATGGCTACACCTTC.

The chain couples TRBV28 to TRBJ1-2, with no clear D. The V and J ends lost 5 bases and 4 bases respectively, with 5 bases between them. The CDR3 covers 11 residues. CDR1 and CDR2 (germline): MDHEN, SYDVKM. The CDR3 protein is CASSRGYGYTF. DNA of the CDR3: TGTGCCAGCAGTCGGGGCTATGGCTACACCTTC.

The V and J genes are TRBV28 and TRBJ1-6; D might be TRBD1 (6 bases). This CDR3 is 14 amino acids long. CDR1 and CDR2 (germline): MDHEN, SYDVKM. Between the trimmed V and J ends, which lost 2 bases and 7 bases, there was a span of 9 bases. The CDR3, as DNA: TGTGCCAGCAGTTTACTCAGGGGAAATTCACCCCTCCACTTT. It yields the protein CASSLLRGNSPLHF.

The rearrangement uses TRBV19 and TRBJ1-5; TRBD1 matches 8 bases. Germline CDR1 LNHDA, CDR2 SQIVND (reference sequence). V lost 9 bases and J lost 2; bases outside the gene matches: 15. CDR3 length equals 17 residues. CDR3 residues: CARSPRPAQGGNQPQHF. The DNA for the CDR3 is TGTGCCAGGTCCCCTAGGCCCGCACAGGGGGGCAATCAGCCCCAGCATTTT. Supplemented by reference TRBV19 and TRBJ1-5, the full variable domain reads DGGITQSPKYLFRKEGQNVTLSCEQNLNHDAMYWYRQDPGQGLRLIYYSQIVNDFQKGDIAEGYSVSREKKESFPLTVTSAQKNPTAFYLCARSPRPAQGGNQPQHFGDGTRLSIL.

DNA for the CDR3: TGTGCCAGCAGCTTAGGGCCACACACTGAAGCTTTCTTT. Translation: CASSLGPHTEAFF. V usage is TRBV11-1 and J usage is TRBJ1-1; no clear D gene. Between the trimmed V and J ends, which lost 1 base and 3 bases, there was a span of 6 bases. This CDR3 contains 13 residues. Germline V lookup: CDR1 SGHAT, CDR2 FQDESV (reference sequence).

V gene TRBV5-1 combines with J gene TRBJ1-2, with TRBD1 matching over 7 bases. The CDR3 sequence is 17 residues long. After removal of 0 bases from V and 1 base from J, the junction contained 9 bases not matched to a gene. The V gene's germline CDR1 is SGHRS and CDR2 YFSETQ. The CDR3 reads CASSLGGRTGYNYGYTF. CDR3 nucleotide sequence: TGCGCCAGCAGCTTGGGGGGCCGGACAGGCTATAACTATGGCTACACCTTC.

This clone was counted a single time. V gene TRBV2 combines with J gene TRBJ2-7; D ambiguous. The germline V gene has CDR1 SNHLY and CDR2 FYNNEI. The ends were cut back, 0 bases at V and 2 bases at J, with 8 bases in the middle. The CDR3 has 14 amino acids. The CDR3 is CASSEAVPTYEQYV. The CDR3 region has the DNA TGTGCCAGCAGTGAAGCCGTCCCAACCTACGAGCAGTACGTC.

The genes are TRBV29-1 and TRBJ2-2; 7 positions agree with TRBD1. Germline lookup yields CDR1 SQVTM and CDR2 ANQGSEA. With V trimmed by 3 bases and J by 0 bases, 7 bases remained unmatched. This CDR3 is built from 16 residues. The CDR3 DNA follows: TGCAGCGTTGAGGGGCAAGGGGGCGCGAACACCGGGGAGCTGTTTTTT. Its translation is CSVEGQGGANTGELFF.

The V call is TRBV29-1, the J call TRBJ1-5, with D unresolved. With 7 bases removed from V and 6 bases from J, the gap between germline ends came to 13 bases. CDR1 SQVTM and CDR2 ANQGSEA come from the germline V gene. CDR3 length: 12 amino acids. The CDR3: CSALPEGQPQHF. The CDR3 DNA is TGCAGCGCCCTCCCCGAAGGTCAGCCCCAGCATTTT.

V gene TRBV9 combines with J gene TRBJ1-3; D gene uncertain. The V end was cut by 3 bases, the J end by 0 bases, with 7 bases between. The germline V gene has CDR1 SGDLS and CDR2 YYNGEE. This CDR3 has 14 residues. DNA for the CDR3: TGTGCCAGCAGCGCAGACGGCTCTGGAAACACCATATATTTT. It yields the protein CASSADGSGNTIYF.

This clone was seen more than once but under ten times. This chain connects TRBV5-1 to TRBJ1-2, with a weak D call TRBD1 (6 bases). The CDR3 consists of 13 residues. The germline CDR1 and CDR2 sequences are SGHRS and YFSETQ. V lost 1 base, J lost 4 bases, and 8 bases lay in between. The CDR3 nucleotides are TGCGCCAGCAGCTTGTCAGGGGCCTATGGCTACACCTTC. It translates to CASSLSGAYGYTF.

The chain couples TRBV6-4 to TRBJ1-1; TRBD1 matches 10 bases. The CDR3 runs to 15 residues. The V gene's germline CDR1 is MRHNA and CDR2 SNTAGT. V gave up 9 bases and J gave up 4 bases; unmatched junction bases: 11. The CDR3 region has the DNA TGTGCCAGTTCGGGACAGGGGAACGTGGGCACTGAAGCTTTCTTT. Translating gives CASSGQGNVGTEAFF.

The CDR3 loop is CASSRQGSYNEQFF. DNA for the CDR3: TGTGCCAGTAGTAGACAGGGCTCCTACAATGAGCAGTTCTTC. The chain has TRBV19 and TRBJ2-1, with 7 bases aligning to TRBD1. V gave up 4 bases and J gave up 0 bases; unmatched junction bases: 0. This CDR3 comprises 14 residues. Germline CDR1 LNHDA, CDR2 SQIVND (reference sequence).

In nucleotides, the CDR3 is TGTGCCAGCAGGGAGGAGGAGAACACTGAAGCTTTCTTT. Protein: CASREEENTEAFF. The rearrangement links TRBV2 to TRBJ1-1; no clear D. The CDR3 contains 13 residues. Germline V lookup: CDR1 SNHLY, CDR2 FYNNEI. Trimming took off 6 bases at V and 1 base at J, with 9 bases between the two ends.

The J gene is TRBJ1-2, the V gene TRBV24-1; D not certain. CDR3 length: 12 amino acids. Per the germline V gene, CDR1 is KGHDR and CDR2 is SFDVKD. V shed 4 bases and J shed 4 bases, with 6 bases lying between them. CDR3: CATSDTAYGYTF. The DNA for the CDR3 is TGTGCCACCAGTGACACAGCCTATGGCTACACCTTC.

This clone was seen a few times. The DNA of the CDR3 is TGCGCCAGCAGCTTGGATGGATTTGGGGATGGCTACACCTTC. Translating it yields CASSLDGFGDGYTF. The chain carries TRBV5-1 and TRBJ1-2; no reliable D call. Trimming took off 0 bases at V and 6 bases at J, with 12 bases between the two ends. The CDR3 totals 14 residues. Germline assignment: CDR1 SGHRS and CDR2 YFSETQ.

The V and J genes are TRBV6-5 and TRBJ2-5; a weak D match, TRBD2 (5 bases). Looked up from germline, CDR1 is MNHEY and CDR2 is SVGAGI. CDR3 length: 13 residues. Trimming left V 8 bases short and J 2 bases short, with 12 bases between. The CDR3 here is CASGPSGQETQYF. CDR3 sequence (DNA): TGTGCCAGCGGCCCTTCGGGACAAGAGACCCAGTACTTC.

This chain connects TRBV6-5 to TRBJ2-1; 10 nucleotides line up with TRBD1. V lost 5 bases, J lost 8 bases, and 9 bases stayed unmatched. This CDR3 has 15 amino acids. From germline, CDR1 is MNHEY and CDR2 SVGAGI. The DNA of the CDR3 is TGTGCCAGCAGTAAGCCGGGACAGGGGATGTATGAGCAGTTCTTC. Translated: CASSKPGQGMYEQFF.

The genes are TRBV6-6 and TRBJ1-2; TRBD1 agrees at 8 bases. The CDR3 extends over 14 amino acids. The V gene end was trimmed by 7 bases and the J gene end by 7 bases; junction bases not matched to a gene: 11. Germline V gene sequence: CDR1 MNHNY, CDR2 SVGAGI (reference sequence). CDR3 sequence: CASNKQGGDGGYTF. The CDR3 DNA follows: TGTGCCAGCAACAAACAGGGGGGTGATGGTGGCTACACCTTC.

V and J are TRBV28 and TRBJ1-1; TRBD1 is a possible D gene (6 bases). This CDR3 is built from 15 residues. V lost 6 bases to trimming and J lost 5 bases, with 19 bases between them. CDR1 is MDHEN, CDR2 SYDVKM, per germline. The CDR3 loop is CASSPPGALGTEAFF. The CDR3 DNA follows: TGTGCCAGCAGCCCCCCGGGGGCCCTAGGGACTGAAGCTTTCTTT.

V usage is TRBV30 and J usage is TRBJ1-4, with 7 bases aligning to TRBD1. The CDR3 has 13 residues. With 8 bases clipped from V and 7 bases from J, the junction kept 10 bases outside the gene matches. Germline CDR1 reads GTSNPN; CDR2 reads SVGIG (reference sequence). Written as DNA, the CDR3 is TGTGCCGCAAGAGTCCAGGGGGTTGAAAAACTGTTTTTT. This encodes CAARVQGVEKLFF.

The chain is built from TRBV7-2 and TRBJ1-3; no firm D call. CDR3 length: 15 residues. Trimming shortened V by 2 bases and J by 0 bases, and 8 bases separated the two germline ends. The germline gives CDR1 SGHTA, CDR2 FQGNSA. CDR3 nucleotide sequence: TGTGCCAGCAGCTTAATAGCGAGCTCTGGAAACACCATATATTTT. Translated, it gives CASSLIASSGNTIYF.

This chain links TRBV6-2 or TRBV6-3 with TRBJ1-2, with unresolved D. Germline V gives CDR1 MNHEY, CDR2 SVGEGT. The V and J ends lost 5 bases and 4 bases respectively, with 20 bases between them. The CDR3 runs to 16 residues. Here the CDR3 DNA reads TGTGCCAGCAGTCGCCTTACATTGAGGGAGACCTATGGCTACACCTTC. Amino acid sequence: CASSRLTLRETYGYTF.

This chain connects TRBV5-1 to TRBJ2-4; D gene unclear. Germline CDR1 SGHRS, CDR2 YFSETQ. Trimming took off 0 bases at V and 0 bases at J, with 10 bases between the two ends. The CDR3 totals 16 residues. CDR3 DNA: TGCGCCAGCAGCTTGGCCCCAGGAACAGCCAAAAACATTCAGTACTTC. It encodes CASSLAPGTAKNIQYF.

The chain uses TRBV27 and TRBJ1-6; the D gene is possibly TRBD1 (6 bases). The V gene's germline CDR1 is MNHEY and CDR2 SMNVEV (reference sequence). V was pared by 5 bases and J by 9 bases, with 8 bases between. There are 12 residues in the CDR3. In nucleotides, the CDR3 is TGTGCCAGCAGTACAGGGTCTTCACCCCTCCACTTT. As protein: CASSTGSSPLHF.

V usage is TRBV2 and J usage is TRBJ1-5; 9 bases align to TRBD1. The germline gives CDR1 SNHLY, CDR2 FYNNEI. The trim removed 6 bases at V and 3 bases at J, leaving 6 bases unmatched. This CDR3 comprises 15 residues. The CDR3 nucleotides read TGTGCCAGCAGCAAGGACAGGGGTATCAATCAGCCCCAGCATTTT. Protein sequence: CASSKDRGINQPQHF.

The rearrangement joins TRBV20-1 to TRBJ2-3; the match to TRBD2 covers 8 bases. This CDR3 region has 14 residues. V dropped 3 bases and J dropped 8; count of bases not matched to a gene: 10. Per germline, CDR1 DFQATT and CDR2 SNEGSKA (reference sequence). For the CDR3, the DNA is TGCAGTGCTAGTCCGCGGGGGGCCCTGCCTACGCAGTATTTT. This encodes CSASPRGALPTQYF.

This clone has a handful of counts. This chain's CDR3 is CASSDLKRGSYYNEQFF. The CDR3, as DNA: TGTGCCAGCAGTGACCTAAAGCGGGGGAGTTACTACAATGAGCAGTTCTTC. The chain couples TRBV25-1 to TRBJ2-1; 8 bases align to TRBD2. The CDR3 covers 17 residues. V lost 3 bases, J lost 3 bases, and 10 bases stayed unmatched. CDR1 is MGHDK, CDR2 SYGVNS, per germline.

J is TRBJ2-7 and V is TRBV6-1, with 9 bases lining up with TRBD1. Germline values: CDR1 MNHNS, CDR2 SASEGT. The CDR3 covers 14 residues. After removal of 2 bases from V and 2 bases from J, the junction contained 1 base not matched to a gene. CDR3 bases: TGTGCCAGCAGTGAATACAGGGGGCCCTACGAGCAGTACGTC. Translation: CASSEYRGPYEQYV.

The CDR3 region is CASSRDRGQREKLFF. The CDR3 DNA is TGTGCCAGCTCACGGGACAGGGGGCAACGTGAAAAACTGTTTTTT. The rearrangement uses TRBV18 and TRBJ1-4, with 12 bases lining up with TRBD1. V lost 4 bases and J lost 7; bases outside the gene matches: 4. This CDR3 comprises 15 residues. The germline V gene encodes CDR1 KGHSH and CDR2 LQKENI.

This chain uses TRBV7-8 with TRBJ2-3; 8 bases agree with TRBD2. Germline V lookup: CDR1 SGHVS, CDR2 FQNEAQ. This CDR3 comprises 15 residues. The junction had 15 bases not matched to a gene; V was cut back by 10 bases and J by 6 bases. CDR3 DNA sequence: TGTGCCACCGCGATTTACGGGGGGGCAACGGATACGCAGTATTTT. This codes for CATAIYGGATDTQYF.

This chain connects TRBV9 to TRBJ2-4; TRBD1 matches at 7 bases. Trimming removed 4 bases from V and 2 bases from J; junction bases left unmatched: 9. The V gene's germline CDR1 is SGDLS and CDR2 YYNGEE. The CDR3 loop spans 16 amino acids. CDR3 region: CASSPRTGEPKNIQYF. The DNA for the CDR3 is TGTGCCAGCAGCCCCCGGACAGGAGAGCCCAAAAACATTCAGTACTTC.